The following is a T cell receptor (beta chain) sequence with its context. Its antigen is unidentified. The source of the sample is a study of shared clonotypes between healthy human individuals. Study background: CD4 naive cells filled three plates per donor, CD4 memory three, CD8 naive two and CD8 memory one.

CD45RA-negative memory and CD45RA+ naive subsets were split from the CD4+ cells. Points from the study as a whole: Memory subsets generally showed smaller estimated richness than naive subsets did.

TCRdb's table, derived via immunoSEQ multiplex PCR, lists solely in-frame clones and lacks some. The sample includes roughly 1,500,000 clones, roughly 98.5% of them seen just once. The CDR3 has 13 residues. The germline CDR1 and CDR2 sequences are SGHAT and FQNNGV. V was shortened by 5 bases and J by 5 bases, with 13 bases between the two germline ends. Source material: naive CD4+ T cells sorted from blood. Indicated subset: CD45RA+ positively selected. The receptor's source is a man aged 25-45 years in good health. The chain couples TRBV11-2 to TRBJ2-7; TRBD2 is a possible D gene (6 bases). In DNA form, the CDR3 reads TGTGCCAGCAGCCCCGGGAGACCTAACGAGCAGTACTTC. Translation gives CASSPGRPNEQYF.